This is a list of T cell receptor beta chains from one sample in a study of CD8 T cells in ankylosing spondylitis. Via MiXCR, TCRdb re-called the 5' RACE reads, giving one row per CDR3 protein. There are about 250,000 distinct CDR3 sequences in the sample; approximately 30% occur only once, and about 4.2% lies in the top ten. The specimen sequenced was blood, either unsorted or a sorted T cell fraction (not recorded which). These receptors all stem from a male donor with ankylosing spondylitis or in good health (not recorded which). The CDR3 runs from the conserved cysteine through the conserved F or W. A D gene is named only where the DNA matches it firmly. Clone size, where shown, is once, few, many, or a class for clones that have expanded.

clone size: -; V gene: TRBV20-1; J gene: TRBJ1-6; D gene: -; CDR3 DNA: TGCAGTGCTAGAGATCTGGTTACCTCAAGCTCCTATAATTCACCCCTCCACTTT; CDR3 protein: CSARDLVTSSSYNSPLHF
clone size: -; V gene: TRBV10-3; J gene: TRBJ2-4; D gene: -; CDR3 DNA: TGTGCCATCTCGGAGGATGCAGCCAAAAACAGTCAGTACTTC; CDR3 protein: CAISEDAAKNSQYF
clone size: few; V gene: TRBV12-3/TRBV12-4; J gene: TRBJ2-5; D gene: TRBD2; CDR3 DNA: TGTGCCAGCAGGTCCGAGACTAGCGGGGGGGAGACCCAGTACTTC; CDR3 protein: CASRSETSGGETQYF
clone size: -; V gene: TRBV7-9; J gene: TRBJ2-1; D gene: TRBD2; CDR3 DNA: TGTGCCAGCAGCCCGTGGACTAGCGGTAACAATGAGCAGTTCTTC; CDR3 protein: CASSPWTSGNNEQFF
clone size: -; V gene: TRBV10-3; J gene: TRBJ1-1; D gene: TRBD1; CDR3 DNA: TGTGCCATCAGTGACCCGCCTGACAGGGCCCCTGAAGCTTTCTTT; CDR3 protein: CAISDPPDRAPEAFF
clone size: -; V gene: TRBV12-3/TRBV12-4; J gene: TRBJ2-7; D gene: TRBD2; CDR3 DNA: TGTGCCAGCAGTTATAGGGGTGTGGCTAGCGGTCCGACCTACGAGCAGTACTTC; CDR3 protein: CASSYRGVASGPTYEQYF
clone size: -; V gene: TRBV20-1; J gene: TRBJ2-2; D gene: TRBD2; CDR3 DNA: TGCAGTGCTAGAGATCAAGGTCCTAGCGGGAACACCGGGGAGCTGTTTTTT; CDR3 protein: CSARDQGPSGNTGELFF
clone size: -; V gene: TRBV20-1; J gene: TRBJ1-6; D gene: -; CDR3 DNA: TGCAGTGCTAGCCTTCAGCCCAACTCCTATAATTCACCCCTCCACTTT; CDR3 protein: CSASLQPNSYNSPLHF
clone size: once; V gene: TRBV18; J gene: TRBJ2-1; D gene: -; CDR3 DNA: TGTGCCAGCTCACAACAGGTCAATGAGCAGTTCTTC; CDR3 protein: CASSQQVNEQFF
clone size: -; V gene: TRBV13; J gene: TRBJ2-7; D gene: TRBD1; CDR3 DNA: TGTGCCAGCAGCGCATCCGGGACAGGGGATCGCGAGCAGTACTTC; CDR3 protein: CASSASGTGDREQYF
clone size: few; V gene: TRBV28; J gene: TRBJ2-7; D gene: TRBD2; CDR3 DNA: TGTGCCAGCAGTACACCGGGACTAGACTACGAGCAGTACTTC; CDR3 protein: CASSTPGLDYEQYF
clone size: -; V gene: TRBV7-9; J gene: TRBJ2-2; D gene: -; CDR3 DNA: TGTGCCAGCGCTAAGTTCGCCGGGGAGCTGTTTTTT; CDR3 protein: CASAKFAGELFF
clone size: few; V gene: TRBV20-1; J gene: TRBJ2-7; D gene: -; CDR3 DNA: TGCAGTGCCATGGCCCCCGGGCCAACCTACGAGCAGTACTTC; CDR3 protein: CSAMAPGPTYEQYF
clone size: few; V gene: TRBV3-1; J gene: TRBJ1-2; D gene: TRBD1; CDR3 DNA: TGTGCCAGCAGCCTACAGGGGACGAGTGGCTACACCTTC; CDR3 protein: CASSLQGTSGYTF
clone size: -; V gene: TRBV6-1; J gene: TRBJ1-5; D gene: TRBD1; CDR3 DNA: TGTGCCAGCGGACGACAGGGAGGCAATCAGCCCCAGCATTTT; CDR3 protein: CASGRQGGNQPQHF
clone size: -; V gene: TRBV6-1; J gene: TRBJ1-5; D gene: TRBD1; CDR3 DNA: TGTGCCAGCAGTGAAGTGCCAGGGGGCAGTCAGCCCCAGCATTTT; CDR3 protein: CASSEVPGGSQPQHF